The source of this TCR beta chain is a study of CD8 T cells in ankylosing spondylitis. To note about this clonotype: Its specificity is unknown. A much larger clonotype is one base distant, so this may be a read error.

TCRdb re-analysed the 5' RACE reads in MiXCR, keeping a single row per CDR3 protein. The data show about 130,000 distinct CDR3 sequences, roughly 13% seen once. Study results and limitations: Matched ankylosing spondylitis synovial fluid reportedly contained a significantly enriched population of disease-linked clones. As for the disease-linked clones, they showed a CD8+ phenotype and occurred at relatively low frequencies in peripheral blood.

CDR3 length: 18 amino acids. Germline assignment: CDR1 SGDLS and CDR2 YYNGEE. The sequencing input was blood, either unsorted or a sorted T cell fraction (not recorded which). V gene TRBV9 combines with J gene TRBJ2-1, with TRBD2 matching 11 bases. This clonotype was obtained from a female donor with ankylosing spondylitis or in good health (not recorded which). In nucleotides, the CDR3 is TGTGCCAGCACCGTAGAACTAGCGGGAGTTAGCTCCTACAATGAGCAGTTCTTC. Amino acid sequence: CASTVELAGVSSYNEQFF.